These T cell receptor beta chains were read from a single sample in a study of neurological immune-mediated disorders. A single record per CDR3 protein comes from TCRdb applying MiXCR to the 5' RACE reads. The sample carries approximately 90,000 distinct CDR3 sequences, about 3.8% recorded once. The sample comprised PBMCs. These receptors all stem from a woman between 18 and 30 years old with multiple sclerosis. CDR3s include the opening cysteine and the closing phenylalanine or tryptophan. The D gene is left open where the match is weak. The size of a clone is reported for some rows only, either as once, few or many, or as a class for expanded clones.

D,V,J,size,DNA,CDR3
-,TRBV3-1,TRBJ2-7,many,TGTGCCAGCAGCCAAGATGCGAGTTCTGGCGAGCAGTACTTC,CASSQDASSGEQYF
-,TRBV6-2/TRBV6-3,TRBJ2-2,many,TGTGCCAGCAGGGAATCGAACACCGGGGAGCTGTTTTTT,CASRESNTGELFF
-,TRBV20-1,TRBJ2-5,many,TGCAGCCCCAGGGATAATCAAGAGACCCAGTACTTC,CSPRDNQETQYF
-,TRBV20-1,TRBJ1-1,few,TGCAGGGTACCTGGGGGGCGCCTAGGATCGAACACTGAAGCTTTCTTT,CRVPGGRLGSNTEAFF
TRBD2,TRBV6-2/TRBV6-3,TRBJ2-7,many,TGTGCCAGCAGTTACTCGAGGACTAGCGAGACCTACGAGCAGTACTTC,CASSYSRTSETYEQYF
-,TRBV5-1,TRBJ2-3,many,TGCGCCAGCAGCTTGGATACTCTTAACACAGATACGCAGTATTTT,CASSLDTLNTDTQYF
-,TRBV5-1,TRBJ1-3,many,TGCGCCAGCAGCTTGAACGGAATCTCTGGAAACACCATATATTTT,CASSLNGISGNTIYF
-,TRBV4-3,TRBJ2-7,many,TGCGCCAGCAGCCAAGATGGTACCCCCGACTACGAGCAGTACTTC,CASSQDGTPDYEQYF
TRBD1,TRBV27,TRBJ1-1,many,TGTGCCAGCAGACGAAATTCCGGGACAGTGTACACTGAAGCTTTCTTT,CASRRNSGTVYTEAFF
-,TRBV6-1,TRBJ1-2,many,TGTGCCAGCAGTGAAGACGAGACCCTCCATGGCTACACCTTC,CASSEDETLHGYTF
-,TRBV7-2,TRBJ1-1,many,TGTGCCAGCAGCTTTACACCTCTCCTCCTTAACACTGAAGCTTTCTTT,CASSFTPLLLNTEAFF
TRBD1,TRBV5-1,TRBJ2-7,many,TGCGCCAGCAGCTCGGACAGGAGCTCCTACGAGCAGTACTTC,CASSSDRSSYEQYF
-,TRBV5-1,TRBJ1-4,many,TGCGCCAGCAGCTTCGACCAGGGAAAACTGTTTTTT,CASSFDQGKLFF
TRBD1,TRBV10-3,TRBJ1-3,few,TGTGCCATCAGTGAGTCGGGACAGCCTGGAAACACCATATATTTT,CAISESGQPGNTIYF
-,TRBV7-9,TRBJ1-1,many,TGTGCCAGCAGCTTAATAGGGAAAGTGAACACTGAAGCTTTCTTT,CASSLIGKVNTEAFF
-,TRBV11-2,TRBJ2-1,many,TGTGCCAGCAGCTTATCTGGGATGGGCAATGAGCAGTTCTTC,CASSLSGMGNEQFF
-,TRBV4-3,TRBJ2-2,many,TGCGCCAGCAGCCAAGAACCCAGGGTTTCGTCCGGGGAGCTGTTTTTT,CASSQEPRVSSGELFF
TRBD1,TRBV6-2/TRBV6-3,TRBJ2-6,many,TGTGCCAGCAGCTGGACAGGGGCTGGGGCCAACGTCCTGACTTTC,CASSWTGAGANVLTF
-,TRBV12-3/TRBV12-4,TRBJ1-5,many,TGTGCCAGCAGTTTGTGGCAGGGCGATCAGCCCCAGCATTTT,CASSLWQGDQPQHF
-,TRBV20-1,TRBJ2-1,few,TGCAGTGCTAGACCCTCAGGCTCCTACAATGAGCAGTTCTTC,CSARPSGSYNEQFF
-,TRBV4-3,TRBJ2-7,many,TGCGCCAGCAGCCAAGATGTAAGGGCAGATTTTTACTACGAGCAGTACTTC,CASSQDVRADFYYEQYF
-,TRBV7-2,TRBJ2-5,many,TGTGCCAGCAGCTTAGTAGGGGGGATAGGAGAGACCCAGTACTTC,CASSLVGGIGETQYF
-,TRBV7-9,TRBJ2-3,many,TGTGCCAGCAGCTTAACCGCGGGGTTACAGGCAGATACGCAGTATTTT,CASSLTAGLQADTQYF
-,TRBV20-1,TRBJ1-1,many,TGCAGTGCCAAAGGTCTGTCCGGCACTGAAGCTTTCTTT,CSAKGLSGTEAFF
TRBD1,TRBV5-1,TRBJ2-2,few,TGCGCCAGCAGCTTGCAGGGGGCGAGCACCGGGGAGCTGTTTTTT,CASSLQGASTGELFF
-,TRBV4-2,TRBJ1-5,few,TGTGCCAGCAGCCAAGTTCGGGGGCAGGTGAGCAATCAGCCCCAGCATTTT,CASSQVRGQVSNQPQHF
-,TRBV4-2,TRBJ2-5,-,TGTGCCAGCAGCCAAGATCAGGGGTTTGTTGAGACCCAGTACTTC,CASSQDQGFVETQYF
TRBD1,TRBV7-9,TRBJ1-1,many,TGTGCCAGCAGCAGGACAGGGGCGAACACTGAAGCTTTCTTT,CASSRTGANTEAFF
-,TRBV6-5,TRBJ2-1,-,TGTGCCAGCAGCTCTCCGGGTAGCCGCGAGGAGCAGTTCTTC,CASSSPGSREEQFF
TRBD1,TRBV27,TRBJ1-6,many,TGTGCCAGCAGGTGGACAGGGCATTCACCCCTCCACTTT,CASRWTGHSPLHF
TRBD1,TRBV28,TRBJ2-1,once,TGTGCCAGCAGTCCGCCGGGACAGGACAATGAGCAGTTCTTC,CASSPPGQDNEQFF
TRBD2,TRBV6-2/TRBV6-3,TRBJ2-1,many,TGTGCCAGCAGTTCTCGTTCTAGCGGGGGGTCTTACAATGAGCAGTTCTTC,CASSSRSSGGSYNEQFF
-,TRBV3-1,TRBJ2-1,many,TGTGCCAGCAGCCAATATTCGAATGAGCAGTTCTTC,CASSQYSNEQFF
TRBD1,TRBV3-1,TRBJ1-1,many,TGTGCCAGCAGCCTAGACAGGGGGAGGGACACTGAAGCTTTCTTT,CASSLDRGRDTEAFF
TRBD2,TRBV5-1,TRBJ2-3,many,TGCGCCAGCAGCCCGTTTGGGCTAGCGGGACTCTCCCCCAGAAGCGGCACAGATACGCAGTATTTT,CASSPFGLAGLSPRSGTDTQYF
-,TRBV10-1,TRBJ2-1,-,TGCGCCAGCAGTGAGAAGCGAAATGAGCAGTTCTTC,CASSEKRNEQFF
-,TRBV5-1,TRBJ1-2,-,TGCGCCAGCAGCTGGGTCGGCTATGGTTACACCTTC,CASSWVGYGYTF
-,TRBV6-4,TRBJ2-3,many,TGTGCCAGCAGTGAATCGGGGGACACAGATACGCAGTATTTT,CASSESGDTDTQYF
-,TRBV20-1,TRBJ1-6,many,TGCAGTGCTAGAGATCTTGTCGGGGGTAGGGTGGGAAACTATAATTCACCCCTCCACTTT,CSARDLVGGRVGNYNSPLHF
TRBD2,TRBV11-2,TRBJ2-1,many,TGTGCCAGCAGCCAGAGGGGACTAGCCAACAATGAGCAGTTCTTC,CASSQRGLANNEQFF
TRBD1,TRBV3-1,TRBJ1-2,many,TGTGCCAGCAGCCTATTACAGGGGAGATATGGCTACACCTTC,CASSLLQGRYGYTF
TRBD2,TRBV5-1,TRBJ2-3,many,TGCGCCAGCAGCCTCGGGACTAGCGGGTTCACAGATACGCAGTATTTT,CASSLGTSGFTDTQYF
TRBD2,TRBV7-2,TRBJ2-7,many,TGTGCCAGCAGCGTAAGCGGCGGGAGGGAGTACGAGCAGTACTTC,CASSVSGGREYEQYF
TRBD2,TRBV5-1,TRBJ2-3,many,TGCGCCAGCAGCACTAGCGGGAGCACAGATACGCAGTATTTT,CASSTSGSTDTQYF
-,TRBV20-1,TRBJ1-2,few,TGCAGTGCTAGAGTTGGGGATGGGTATGGCTACACCTTC,CSARVGDGYGYTF
-,TRBV19,TRBJ2-1,-,TGTGCCAGTGAGGGGAATGAGCAGTTCTTC,CASEGNEQFF